This T cell receptor beta chain appears in the sequencing data of a study of shared clonotypes between healthy human individuals. The study, taken as a whole, reports: Naive CD4 clonotype sharing across four donors was approximately 5%.

In the case of this clone: Its antigen is not known.

Every subset's genomic DNA went evenly onto several immunoSEQ plates. Sequenced by immunoSEQ multiplex PCR; TCRdb stores in-frame clones only, minus some. The data hold about 1.1 million clones, with approximately 80% observed a single time. The CDR3 sequence is 14 residues long. Trimming took 3 bases from V and 3 from J, leaving 12 bases between them. The V gene's germline CDR1 is MGHDK and CDR2 SYGVNS. This chain uses TRBV25-1 with TRBJ2-7, with a weak D call TRBD2 (6 bases). Sequencing was carried out using memory CD4+ T cells from PBMCs. Documented subset: CD45RA-negative fraction. This clonotype was sampled from a man aged 18 to 35 in good health. Some clones in this sample may be carry-over from other donors' samples. CDR3 nucleotides: TGTGCCAGCAGTGAGATGGAGGGCTTCTACGAGCAGTACTTC. It encodes CASSEMEGFYEQYF.